The entry that follows covers one T cell receptor beta chain sequence. This sample was included in a study of control samples from healthy donors and cancer patients. Germline CDR1 reads MGHDK; CDR2 reads SYGVNS. V shed 2 bases and J 6 bases; nucleotides not matched to a gene: 8. The CDR3 consists of 16 residues. Sequencing was performed with immunoSEQ multiplex PCR; in TCRdb, only in-frame clones are kept and a portion is missing. The sample yields roughly 120,000 clones, about 83% seen once. This sequence joins TRBV25-1 and TRBJ1-1; 11 positions agree with TRBD1. The receptor's source is a man aged 25 to 40 in good health. The sequenced sample was blood. The CDR3 spells CASSEGGTGGIPEAFF. CDR3 coding DNA: TGTGCCAGCAGTGAAGGAGGGACAGGGGGAATCCCTGAAGCTTTCTTT.